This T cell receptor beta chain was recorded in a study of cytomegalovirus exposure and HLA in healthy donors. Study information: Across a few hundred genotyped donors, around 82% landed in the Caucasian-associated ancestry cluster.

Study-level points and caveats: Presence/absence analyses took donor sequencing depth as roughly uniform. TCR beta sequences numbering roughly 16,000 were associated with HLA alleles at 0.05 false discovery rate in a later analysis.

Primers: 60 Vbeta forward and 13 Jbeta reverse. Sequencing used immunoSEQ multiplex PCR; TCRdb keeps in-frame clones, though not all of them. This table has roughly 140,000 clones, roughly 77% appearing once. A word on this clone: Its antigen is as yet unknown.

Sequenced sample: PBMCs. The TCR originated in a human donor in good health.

CDR3 loop: CASSLGQGGEKLFF. The CDR3 DNA sequence: TGCGCCAGCAGCCTGGGACAGGGAGGTGAAAAACTGTTTTTT. V usage is TRBV4-1 and J usage is TRBJ1-4; TRBD1 aligns across 9 bases. The CDR3 is 14 amino acids. With V trimmed by 4 bases and J by 7 bases, 4 bases remained unmatched. Per germline, CDR1 MGHRA and CDR2 YSYEKL.